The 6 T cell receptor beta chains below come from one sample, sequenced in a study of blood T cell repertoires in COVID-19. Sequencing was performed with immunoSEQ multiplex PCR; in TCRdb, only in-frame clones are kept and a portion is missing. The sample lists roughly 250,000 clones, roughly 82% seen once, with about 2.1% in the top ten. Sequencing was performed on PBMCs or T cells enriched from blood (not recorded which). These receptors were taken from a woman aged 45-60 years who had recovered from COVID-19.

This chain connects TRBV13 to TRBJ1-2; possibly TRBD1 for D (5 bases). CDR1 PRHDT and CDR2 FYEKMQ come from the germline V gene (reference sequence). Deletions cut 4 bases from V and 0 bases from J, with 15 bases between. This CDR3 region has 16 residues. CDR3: CASSSGWKGANYGYTF. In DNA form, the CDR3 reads TGTGCCAGCAGCTCCGGGTGGAAAGGGGCTAACTATGGCTACACCTTC.

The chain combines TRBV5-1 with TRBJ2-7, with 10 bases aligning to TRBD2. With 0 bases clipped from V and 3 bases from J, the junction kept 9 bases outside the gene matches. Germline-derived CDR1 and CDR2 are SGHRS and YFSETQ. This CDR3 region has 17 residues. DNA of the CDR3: TGCGCCAGCAGCTTGGTGGCTAGCGGGAGCATCTACTACGAGCAGTACTTC. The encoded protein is CASSLVASGSIYYEQYF.

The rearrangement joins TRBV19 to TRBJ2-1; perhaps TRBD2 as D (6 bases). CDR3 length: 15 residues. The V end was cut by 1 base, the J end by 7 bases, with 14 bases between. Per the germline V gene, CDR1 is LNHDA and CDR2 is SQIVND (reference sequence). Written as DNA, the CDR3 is TGTGCCAGTAGTATAGTTCCGGGAGAGTTTAATGAGCAGTTCTTC. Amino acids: CASSIVPGEFNEQFF.

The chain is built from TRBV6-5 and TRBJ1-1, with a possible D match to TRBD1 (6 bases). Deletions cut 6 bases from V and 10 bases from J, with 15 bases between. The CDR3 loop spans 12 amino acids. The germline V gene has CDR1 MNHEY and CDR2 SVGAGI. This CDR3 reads CASRSGTSPAFF. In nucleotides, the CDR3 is TGTGCCAGCAGATCCGGGACAAGTCCAGCTTTCTTT.

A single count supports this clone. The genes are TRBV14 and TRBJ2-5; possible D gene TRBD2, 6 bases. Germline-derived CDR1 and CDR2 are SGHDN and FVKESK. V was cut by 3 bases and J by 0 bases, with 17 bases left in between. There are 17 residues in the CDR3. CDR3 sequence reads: CASSQLSSVLYQETQYF. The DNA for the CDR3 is TGTGCCAGCAGCCAGCTTTCTAGCGTCCTGTACCAAGAGACCCAGTACTTC.

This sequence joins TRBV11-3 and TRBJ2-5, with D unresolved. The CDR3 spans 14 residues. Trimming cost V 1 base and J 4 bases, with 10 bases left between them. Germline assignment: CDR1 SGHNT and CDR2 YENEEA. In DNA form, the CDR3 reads TGTGCCAGCAGCTTAGTTGGCCCGGGAGAGACCCAGTACTTC. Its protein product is CASSLVGPGETQYF.